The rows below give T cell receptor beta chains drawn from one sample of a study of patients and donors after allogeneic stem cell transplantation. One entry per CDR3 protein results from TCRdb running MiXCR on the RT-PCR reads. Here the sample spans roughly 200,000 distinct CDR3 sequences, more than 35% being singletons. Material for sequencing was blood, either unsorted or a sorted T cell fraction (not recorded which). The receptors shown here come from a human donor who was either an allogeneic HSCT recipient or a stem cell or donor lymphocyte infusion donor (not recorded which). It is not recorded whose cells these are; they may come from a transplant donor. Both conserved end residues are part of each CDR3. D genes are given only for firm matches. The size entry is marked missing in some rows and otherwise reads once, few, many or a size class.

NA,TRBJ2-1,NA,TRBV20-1,TGCAGTGTCGAGTCATTGTCTCACTCCTACAATGAGCAGTTCTTC,CSVESLSHSYNEQFF
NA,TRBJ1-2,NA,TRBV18,TGTGCCAGCTCACCATTGAGCAGGTCCCACGGCTACACCTTC,CASSPLSRSHGYTF
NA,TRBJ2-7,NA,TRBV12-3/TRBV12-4,TGTGCCAGCAGTTTCCGGACTACCGCCTACGAGCAGTACTTC,CASSFRTTAYEQYF
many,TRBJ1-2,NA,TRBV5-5,TGTGCCAGCAGCTTGGGGACAGTTTCCTATGGCTACACCTTC,CASSLGTVSYGYTF
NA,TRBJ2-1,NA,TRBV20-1,TGCAGTGCTAGAGATGTGTGGGGATCGAGTGAGCAGTTCTTC,CSARDVWGSSEQFF
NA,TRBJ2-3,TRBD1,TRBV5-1,TGCGCCAGCAGCACCGGACAGGTTCCAGATACGCAGTATTTT,CASSTGQVPDTQYF
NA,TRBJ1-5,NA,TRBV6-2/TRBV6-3,TGTGCCAGCAGCCACCAAGACATGCAGCTCCAGCATTTT,CASSHQDMQLQHF
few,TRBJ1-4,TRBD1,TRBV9,TGTGCCAGCAGCCCCCGGACAGGGCCGGGGGAAAAACTGTTTTTT,CASSPRTGPGEKLFF
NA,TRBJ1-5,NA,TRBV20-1,TGCAGTGCTAGAGACAATAGCAATCAGCCCCAGCATTTT,CSARDNSNQPQHF
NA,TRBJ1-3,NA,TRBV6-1,TGTGCCAGCAGTGAGGCTCTACTGATGGGAAACACCATATATTTT,CASSEALLMGNTIYF
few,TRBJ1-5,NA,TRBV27,TGTGCCAGCAGTCATGGGGGGGGAAGTCAGCCCCAGCATTTT,CASSHGGGSQPQHF
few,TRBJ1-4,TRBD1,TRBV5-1,TGCGCCAGCAGCCCCGGGACAGGGTTGGAAAAACTGTTTTTT,CASSPGTGLEKLFF
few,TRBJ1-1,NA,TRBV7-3,TGTGCCAGCAGACGAACTGCGAACACTGAAGCTTTCTTT,CASRRTANTEAFF
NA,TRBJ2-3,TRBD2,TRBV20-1,TGCAGTGCCCCGTTGGGTGAGCGGGACACAGATACGCAGTATTTT,CSAPLGERDTDTQYF
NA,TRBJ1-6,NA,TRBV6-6,TGTGCCAGCAGGGGGGCTAAGGGCCATTCACCCCTCCACTTT,CASRGAKGHSPLHF
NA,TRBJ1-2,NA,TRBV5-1,TGCGCCAGCAGCTCGGAAGGCGGCTACACCTTC,CASSSEGGYTF
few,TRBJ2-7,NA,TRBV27,TGTGCCAGCAGTCCCCTTAGGTACGGCGTCGAGCAGTACTTC,CASSPLRYGVEQYF
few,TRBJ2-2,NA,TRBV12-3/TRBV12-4,TGTGCCAGCAGTTTACGGTCTAGCGCGAGCACCGGGGAGCTGTTTTTT,CASSLRSSASTGELFF
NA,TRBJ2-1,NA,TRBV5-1,TGCGCCAGCAGCTTGGACCGAGCGGGTGTATCCTACAATGAGCAGTTCTTC,CASSLDRAGVSYNEQFF
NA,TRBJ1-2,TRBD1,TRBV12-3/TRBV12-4,TGTGCCAGCAGTATCACGAGACAGGGGATGGTGCGTGGCTACACCTTC,CASSITRQGMVRGYTF
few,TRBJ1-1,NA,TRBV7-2,TGTGCCAGCAGCCCCCGGTTAGAAACCATGAACACTGAAGCTTTCTTT,CASSPRLETMNTEAFF
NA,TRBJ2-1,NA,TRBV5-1,TGCGCCAGCAGCTTGCAACTTGCCTTGGGCAACAATGAGCAGTTCTTC,CASSLQLALGNNEQFF
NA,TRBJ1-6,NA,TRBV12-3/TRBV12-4,TGTGCCAGCAGTTTAAGGGCCTATTCACCCCTCCACTTT,CASSLRAYSPLHF
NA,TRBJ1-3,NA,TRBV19,TGTGCCAGTAGTGGACCGAGAGGAAACACCATATATTTT,CASSGPRGNTIYF
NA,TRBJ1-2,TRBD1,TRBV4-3,TGCGCCAGCAGCCAAGTTAGAGGGACAGCTAACTATGGCTACACCTTC,CASSQVRGTANYGYTF
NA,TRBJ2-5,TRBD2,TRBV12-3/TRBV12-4,TGTGCCAGCAGCCTATCCGGGGGGGCAGAGACCCAGTACTTC,CASSLSGGAETQYF